These 12 T cell receptor beta chains originate from one sample sequenced in a study of beta chain features in type 1 diabetes. TCRB transcripts that were expressed got sequenced, as all of the isolated RNA had been reverse transcribed. TCRdb's table, derived via immunoSEQ multiplex PCR, lists solely in-frame clones and lacks some. The sample carries over 700,000 clones, about a sixth recorded once. Material for sequencing was naive CD4+ T cells from blood. The receptors originated from a woman between 18 and 29 years old in good health.

This clone was detected only a few times. The chain has TRBV2 and TRBJ2-1; 13 nucleotides line up with TRBD2. The CDR3 spans 16 residues. V dropped 8 bases and J dropped 12; count of bases not matched to a gene: 16. The germline CDR1 and CDR2 sequences are SNHLY and FYNNEI. The DNA for the CDR3 is TGTGCCAGCTATAGTCGATGGACTAGCGGGAGTAAGGTGCAGTTCTTC. It codes for CASYSRWTSGSKVQFF.

This clone has just a few counts. Other nucleotide sequences from this sample produce the same CDR3. The chain combines TRBV9 with TRBJ2-3, with D possibly TRBD2 on 6 matching bases. Trimming shortened V by 4 bases and J by 0 bases, and 9 bases separated the two germline ends. CDR3 length equals 14 residues. Germline lookup yields CDR1 SGDLS and CDR2 YYNGEE. The CDR3 reads CASSPGTSTDTQYF. The DNA for the CDR3 is TGTGCCAGCAGCCCGGGGACTAGCACAGATACGCAGTATTTT.

This clone was seen a handful of times. The rearrangement links TRBV9 to TRBJ2-7; 9 bases are a match to TRBD2. Looked up from germline, CDR1 is SGDLS and CDR2 is YYNGEE. This CDR3 has 15 residues. With 4 bases clipped from V and 2 bases from J, the junction kept 7 bases outside the gene matches. The CDR3 is CASSSSGTSTYEQYF. DNA of the CDR3: TGTGCCAGCAGCTCCTCCGGGACTAGCACCTACGAGCAGTACTTC.

This clone showed up just a few times. This sample includes further DNA sequences coding for the same CDR3. The chain employs TRBV11-2 and TRBJ2-2; D possibly matches TRBD1 or TRBD2 (5 bases each). The CDR3 is 14 amino acids. The V gene lost 2 bases and the J gene lost 6 bases, with 10 bases spanning the gap. Germline V gene lookup returns CDR1 SGHAT and CDR2 FQNNGV. The CDR3 DNA is TGTGCCAGCAGCTTACGGCAGGGAGCCGGGGAGCTGTTTTTT. This codes for CASSLRQGAGELFF.

A note on this clone: Other DNA sequences within the sample encode an identical CDR3. This chain links TRBV5-1 with TRBJ2-3; D assignment may be TRBD1 or TRBD2 (5 bases each). Per the germline V gene, CDR1 is SGHRS and CDR2 is YFSETQ. Trimming took 0 bases from V and 5 from J, leaving 7 bases between them. The CDR3 has 13 amino acids. The CDR3: CASSLGDGDTQYF. The CDR3 DNA reads TGCGCCAGCAGCTTGGGGGACGGAGATACGCAGTATTTT.

This chain connects TRBV7-2 to TRBJ2-7; no clear D. V was clipped by 5 bases and J by 1 base, with 18 bases between them. The CDR3 is 16 amino acids. Germline V CDR1 and CDR2: SGHTA, FQGNSA. CDR3 nucleotide sequence: TGTGCCAGCAGCCCTCCCGACCGGACCCATTCCTACGAGCAGTACTTC. It encodes CASSPPDRTHSYEQYF. The whole variable domain, filled in from reference TRBV7-2 and TRBJ2-7, reads GAGVSQSPSNKVTEKGKDVELRCDPISGHTALYWYRQSLGQGLEFLIYFQGNSAPDKSGLPSDRFSAERTGGSVSTLTIQRTQQEDSAVYLCASSPPDRTHSYEQYFGPGTRLTVT.

This rearrangement joins TRBV15 to TRBJ2-5, with 14 bases fitting TRBD2. Germline-derived CDR1 and CDR2 are LNHNV and YYDKDF (reference sequence). The CDR3 contains 15 residues. The ends lost 5 bases at V and 7 bases at J; junction bases unmatched: 6. This CDR3 reads CATSPGLAGGGTQYF. CDR3 nucleotides: TGTGCCACCAGCCCCGGACTAGCGGGAGGAGGGACCCAGTACTTC.

DNA for the CDR3: TGTGCCAGCATCATAGAGGGGACTCATGGCTACACCTTC. Translating it yields CASIIEGTHGYTF. The chain couples TRBV7-9 to TRBJ1-2; possible D gene TRBD1, 5 bases. With 7 bases removed from V and 6 bases from J, the gap between germline ends came to 15 bases. The CDR3 spans 13 residues. Germline V gene lookup returns CDR1 SEHNR and CDR2 FQNEAQ (reference sequence).

This clone was detected only a few times. The genes are TRBV7-2 and TRBJ2-1; D unclear. The CDR3 totals 14 residues. Germline V lookup: CDR1 SGHTA, CDR2 FQGNSA. With 3 bases removed from V and 6 bases from J, the gap between germline ends came to 12 bases. The CDR3 is CASSLWISGNEQFF. In DNA form, the CDR3 reads TGTGCCAGCAGCTTGTGGATTTCAGGCAATGAGCAGTTCTTC.

This clone was seen more than once but under ten times. The V call is TRBV23-1, the J call TRBJ2-5, with D possibly matching TRBD1 (6 bases). TRBV23-1 falls under the ORF class, with uncertain function. This CDR3 is built from 15 residues. The germline V and J ends were trimmed by 4 bases and 5 bases, with 17 bases remaining between them. CDR3 sequence (DNA): TGCGCCAGCAGTCTTGACAGGCCCAATGTGGAGACCCAGTACTTC. This encodes CASSLDRPNVETQYF.

This clone was seen only a few times. The chain's CDR3 is CASSRRGSLNTEAFF. CDR3 coding DNA: TGCGCCAGCAGCCGCAGGGGCTCTCTGAACACTGAAGCTTTCTTT. The chain employs TRBV23-1 and TRBJ1-1; D is perhaps TRBD1 (6 bases). TRBV23-1 carries the ORF label, with uncertain function. The V end lost 6 bases, the J end lost 0 bases, and 14 bases lay between the germline ends. This CDR3 has 15 amino acids.

This clone was detected a few times. The chain employs TRBV11-1 and TRBJ2-3, with 7 bases fitting TRBD2. Germline V CDR1 and CDR2: SGHAT, FQDESV (reference sequence). This CDR3 has 16 amino acids. Trimming at V came to 1 base and at J to 5 bases, leaving 9 bases not matched to a gene. Written as DNA, the CDR3 is TGTGCCAGCAGCTTAGATCCAGCGGGAAATGGAGATACGCAGTATTTT. This codes for CASSLDPAGNGDTQYF. The full variable domain, its missing parts supplied by reference TRBV11-1 and TRBJ2-3, is EAEVAQSPRYKITEKSQAVAFWCDPISGHATLYWYRQILGQGPELLVQFQDESVVDDSQLPKDRFSAERLKGVDSTLKIQPAELGDSAMYLCASSLDPAGNGDTQYFGPGTRLTVL.